The 19 T cell receptor beta chains presented below share a single source sample, sequenced in a study of blood T cells in healthy people across ages. A second PCR of roughly 7 to 11 cycles used a sample-barcoded 5' primer and a J-beta primer mix. A single record per CDR3 protein comes from TCRdb applying MiXCR to the 5' RACE reads. Seen here are more than 750,000 distinct CDR3 sequences, just under 30% observed once, and the top ten hold roughly 10%. The sample also formed part of further work on T cells of mothers and their children.

Source material: blood. The source is a woman aged 35 to 49 in good health.

About this clonotype itself: It may be a read error: a sequence one base away is much more abundant. The gene calls are TRBV27 and TRBJ2-7, with D perhaps being TRBD1 or TRBD2 (5 bases each). Per germline, CDR1 MNHEY and CDR2 SMNVEV (reference sequence). The CDR3 covers 13 residues. Trimming took off 8 bases at V and 7 bases at J, with 18 bases between the two ends. CDR3 residues: CASRRGFANEQYF. The CDR3 DNA follows: TGTGCCAGCCGTCGGGGCTTCGCGAATGAGCAGTACTTC.

Many counts were recorded for this clonotype. Sequence at one end of the junction differs from germline and may be a read error. The chain joins TRBV5-1 to TRBJ2-1; D is unresolved. CDR1 is SGHRS and CDR2 is YFSETQ in the germline V gene. This CDR3 comprises 12 residues. CDR3 nucleotides: TGTGCCAGCAGCTTAGCAAGGGATGAGCAGTTCTTC. Translating gives CASSLARDEQFF.

This clonotype was detected many times. This chain connects TRBV2 to TRBJ2-7; TRBD1 or TRBD2 may be the D gene (5 bases each). The CDR3 covers 13 residues. Germline CDR1 is SNHLY and CDR2 is FYNNEI. V lost 1 base and J 12 bases, leaving 16 bases between the germline ends. CDR3 nucleotides: TGTGCCAGCAGTGAAGAACCCTTGGGGGATTCGTACTTC. Its translation: CASSEEPLGDSYF.

In its sample, this clonotype was seen many times. V is TRBV3-1 and J is TRBJ2-7; the match to TRBD2 covers 7 bases. V was pared by 3 bases and J by 0 bases, with 5 bases of the junction left unmatched. Germline V gene sequence: CDR1 LGHDT, CDR2 YNNKEL (reference sequence). The CDR3 is 15 amino acids. The CDR3 DNA follows: TGTGCCAGCAGCCAGGCGGGGGACCCCTCCTACGAGCAGTACTTC. It specifies CASSQAGDPSYEQYF.

This clonotype came up many times. The chain is built from TRBV5-1 and TRBJ2-5; D is unclear. Deletions cut 2 bases from V and 5 bases from J, with 4 bases between. Germline-derived CDR1 and CDR2 are SGHRS and YFSETQ. This CDR3 is built from 11 residues. The chain's CDR3 is CASSFWETQYF. CDR3 sequence (DNA): TGCGCCAGCAGCTTCTGGGAGACCCAGTACTTC.

This clonotype has a handful of counts. This sequence joins TRBV24-1 and TRBJ1-2; 7 bases align to TRBD1. V trimming: 2 bases; J trimming: 6 bases; junction bases outside the gene matches: 8. Germline V gene lookup returns CDR1 KGHDR and CDR2 SFDVKD. The CDR3 spans 15 residues. In DNA, the CDR3 is TGTGCCACCAGTGATTACCCGACAGGGAGACATGGCTACACCTTC. This gives the protein CATSDYPTGRHGYTF.

The V and J genes are TRBV24-1 and TRBJ2-5, with D unresolved. V lost 1 base to trimming and J lost 7 bases, with 9 bases between them. CDR1 is KGHDR and CDR2 is SFDVKD in the germline V gene. The CDR3 totals 13 residues. CDR3 sequence: CATSDFGAGTQYF. In DNA form, the CDR3 reads TGTGCCACCAGTGATTTCGGCGCAGGGACCCAGTACTTC.

The chain couples TRBV5-1 to TRBJ2-4; TRBD1 matches at 7 bases. CDR3 size: 14 residues. J lost 7 bases, V lost 4 bases, and 8 bases had no gene match. Germline CDR1 SGHRS, CDR2 YFSETQ. Here the CDR3 reads CASSPVRGQNIQYF. The CDR3 bases are TGCGCCAGCAGCCCCGTAAGGGGGCAGAACATTCAGTACTTC.

The chain recombines TRBV20-1 with TRBJ1-5; D is unclear. The CDR3 extends over 14 amino acids. V lost 0 bases and J 3 bases, leaving 9 bases between the germline ends. The germline V gene has CDR1 DFQATT and CDR2 SNEGSKA (reference sequence). The CDR3 spells CSARDKGYNQPQHF. CDR3 DNA sequence: TGCAGTGCTAGAGATAAGGGATACAATCAGCCCCAGCATTTT.

This clonotype was seen repeatedly, ten times or more. The chain combines TRBV28 with TRBJ1-2, with D possibly TRBD1 on 6 matching bases. The CDR3 has 13 residues. CDR1 MDHEN and CDR2 SYDVKM come from the germline V gene. Trimming stripped 11 bases from V and 0 bases from J, with 13 bases between. The CDR3 coding sequence is TGTGCCGCACAGGGATCCCCTAACTATGGCTACACCTTC. Amino acids: CAAQGSPNYGYTF.

This clonotype was observed a handful of times. This rearrangement joins TRBV11-2 to TRBJ2-1; 7 nucleotides align to TRBD2. The CDR3 loop spans 14 amino acids. The germline CDR1 and CDR2 sequences are SGHAT and FQNNGV. Trimming at V came to 8 bases and at J to 7 bases, leaving 11 bases not matched to a gene. In DNA, the CDR3 is TGTGCCAGCGTCGTCCCGGGGGGAGGTAATGAGCAGTTCTTC. Protein: CASVVPGGGNEQFF.

There are a few counts of this clonotype. The chain carries TRBV19 and TRBJ1-1; D ambiguous. Germline assignment: CDR1 LNHDA and CDR2 SQIVND (reference sequence). This CDR3 is 14 amino acids long. V was cut by 2 bases and J by 3 bases, with 10 bases left in between. The CDR3 sequence is CASSIRMYDTEAFF. The CDR3 DNA follows: TGTGCCAGTAGTATACGAATGTATGACACTGAAGCTTTCTTT.

This clonotype was counted between two and nine times. The chain couples TRBV5-5 to TRBJ1-3; D perhaps matches TRBD1 (6 bases). Germline V lookup: CDR1 SGHKS, CDR2 YYEKEE (reference sequence). The V gene lost 1 base and the J gene lost 2 bases, with 22 bases spanning the gap. The CDR3 is 19 residues long. Here the CDR3 DNA reads TGTGCCAGCAGCTTGACGTCAGGGGAATTAATAATGGCTGGAAACACCATATATTTT. Protein: CASSLTSGELIMAGNTIYF.

This clonotype appeared many times. The V and J genes are TRBV3-1 and TRBJ2-5; D may be TRBD1 (6 bases). Germline CDR1 and CDR2: LGHDT and YNNKEL (reference sequence). This CDR3 has 15 amino acids. With 4 bases removed from V and 5 bases from J, the gap between germline ends came to 17 bases. This CDR3 reads CASSPQGNSMETQYF. CDR3 DNA: TGTGCCAGCAGCCCCCAGGGGAATAGTATGGAGACCCAGTACTTC.

This clonotype was recorded at least ten times. This chain links TRBV20-1 with TRBJ2-7; maybe TRBD1 (8 bases). From germline, CDR1 is DFQATT and CDR2 SNEGSKA (reference sequence). The CDR3 covers 17 residues. Trimming removed 0 bases from V and 4 bases from J, with 22 bases in between. The CDR3 sequence is CSARDLSPGQGGYEQYF. CDR3 nucleotides: TGCAGTGCTAGAGATCTCTCCCCTGGACAGGGAGGGTACGAGCAGTACTTC.

Only a few counts were recorded for this clonotype. The V and J genes are TRBV30 and TRBJ1-2, with no clear D. Germline assignment: CDR1 GTSNPN and CDR2 SVGIG (reference sequence). The V end was cut by 4 bases, the J end by 5 bases, with 23 bases between. The CDR3 has 16 amino acids. In DNA form, the CDR3 reads TGTGCCTGGAATTCTTATGAGCATCACCCGGGGTATGGCTACACCTTC. Its protein is CAWNSYEHHPGYGYTF.

In its sample, this clonotype was seen many times. CDR3 amino acids: CASSITITGGAETQYF. DNA of the CDR3: TGTGCCAGCAGCATAACAATTACAGGGGGCGCGGAGACCCAGTACTTC. This sequence joins TRBV7-2 and TRBJ2-5, with 9 bases identical to TRBD1. The CDR3 runs to 16 residues. Germline V gives CDR1 SGHTA, CDR2 FQGNSA. V was pared by 5 bases and J by 5 bases, with 12 bases of the junction left unmatched.

This clonotype was counted many times. V usage is TRBV28 and J usage is TRBJ1-2; TRBD1 matches at 10 bases. Unmatched junction bases numbered 12, after V lost 10 bases and J lost 7 bases. The germline V gene encodes CDR1 MDHEN and CDR2 SYDVKM. The length of the CDR3 is 14 residues. The chain's CDR3 is CATSGQGVRGGYTF. The CDR3 DNA is TGTGCCACCTCCGGACAGGGGGTAAGGGGTGGCTACACCTTC.

The chain combines TRBV28 with TRBJ1-1; TRBD1 agrees at 7 bases. With 5 bases clipped from V and 1 base from J, the junction kept 7 bases outside the gene matches. CDR1 MDHEN and CDR2 SYDVKM come from the germline V gene. The CDR3 has 15 residues. The CDR3 bases are TGTGCCAGCAGTATGACAGGGCTCCAGAACACTGAAGCTTTCTTT. The encoded protein is CASSMTGLQNTEAFF.